This entry describes one T cell receptor beta chain. What it binds is not known. These data are taken from a study of T cell responses to AZD1222 COVID-19 vaccine. Study-level points and caveats: There were vaccine-associated CD4 TCRs across spike, dominant at 160-218 and 743-854.

The assay was immunoSEQ multiplex PCR, and TCRdb's table has in-frame clones only and misses some. The sample has 120,000 or so clones, 65% to 90% seen once. V was clipped by 4 bases and J by 5 bases, with 16 bases between them. Germline assignment: CDR1 SGDLS and CDR2 YYNGEE. This CDR3 contains 15 residues. Sample: peripheral blood, taken 28 days after the second AZD1222 dose. The chain recombines TRBV9 with TRBJ1-5; tentatively, D is TRBD1 (5 bases). This receptor was identified in an adult who received the AZD1222 COVID-19 vaccine. The CDR3 DNA reads TGTGCCAGCAGCAGGGACGGGGACTTACATCAGCCCCAGCATTTT. This sequence encodes CASSRDGDLHQPQHF.